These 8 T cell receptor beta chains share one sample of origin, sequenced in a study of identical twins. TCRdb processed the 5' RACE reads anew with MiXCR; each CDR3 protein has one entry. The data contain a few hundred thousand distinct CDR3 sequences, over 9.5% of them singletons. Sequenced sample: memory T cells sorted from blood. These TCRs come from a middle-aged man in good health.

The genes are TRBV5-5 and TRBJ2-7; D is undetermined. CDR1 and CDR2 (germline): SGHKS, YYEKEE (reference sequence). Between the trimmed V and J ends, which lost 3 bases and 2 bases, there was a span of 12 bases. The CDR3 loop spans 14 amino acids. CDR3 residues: CASSSHMAAYEQYF. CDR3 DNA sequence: TGTGCCAGCAGCTCGCATATGGCGGCCTACGAGCAGTACTTC.

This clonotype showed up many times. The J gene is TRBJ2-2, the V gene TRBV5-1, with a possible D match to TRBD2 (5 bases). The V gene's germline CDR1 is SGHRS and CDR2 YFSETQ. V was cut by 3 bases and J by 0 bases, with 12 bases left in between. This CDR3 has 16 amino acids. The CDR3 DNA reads TGCGCCAGCAGCTGGTCCGGGAACGCGAACACCGGGGAGCTGTTTTTT. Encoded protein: CASSWSGNANTGELFF.

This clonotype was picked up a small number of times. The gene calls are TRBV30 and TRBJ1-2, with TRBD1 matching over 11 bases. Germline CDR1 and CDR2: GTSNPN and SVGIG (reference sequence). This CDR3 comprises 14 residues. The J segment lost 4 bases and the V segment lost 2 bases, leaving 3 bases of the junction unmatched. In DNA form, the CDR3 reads TGTGCCTGGAGTTCGGGACAGGGGGGCTATGGCTACACCTTC. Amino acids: CAWSSGQGGYGYTF. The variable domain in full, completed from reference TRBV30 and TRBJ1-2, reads SQTIHQWPATLVQPVGSPLSLECTVEGTSNPNLYWYRQAAGRGLQLLFYSVGIGQISSEVPQNLSASRPQDRQFILSSKKLLLSDSGFYLCAWSSGQGGYGYTFGSGTRLTVV.

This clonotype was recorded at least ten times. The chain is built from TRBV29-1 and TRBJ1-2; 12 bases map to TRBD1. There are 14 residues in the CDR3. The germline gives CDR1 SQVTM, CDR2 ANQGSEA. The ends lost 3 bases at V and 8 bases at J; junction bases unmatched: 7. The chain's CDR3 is CSVDKTGQGAGYTF. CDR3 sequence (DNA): TGCAGCGTTGACAAAACGGGACAGGGGGCCGGCTACACCTTC. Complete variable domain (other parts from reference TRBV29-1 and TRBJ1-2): SAVISQKPSRDICQRGTSLTIQCQVDSQVTMMFWYRQQPGQSLTLIATANQGSEATYESGFVIDKFPISRPNLTFSTLTVSNMSPEDSSIYLCSVDKTGQGAGYTFGSGTRLTVV.

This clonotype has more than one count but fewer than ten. In DNA form, the CDR3 reads TGCGCCAGCAGCTTGGCCGGGACTAGCGGGGGAGGTACGCAGTATTTT. Translated, it gives CASSLAGTSGGGTQYF. The rearrangement joins TRBV5-1 to TRBJ2-3, with 14 bases fitting TRBD2. The V gene end was trimmed by 0 bases and the J gene end by 8 bases; junction bases not matched to a gene: 5. Germline-derived CDR1 and CDR2 are SGHRS and YFSETQ. The CDR3 totals 16 residues.

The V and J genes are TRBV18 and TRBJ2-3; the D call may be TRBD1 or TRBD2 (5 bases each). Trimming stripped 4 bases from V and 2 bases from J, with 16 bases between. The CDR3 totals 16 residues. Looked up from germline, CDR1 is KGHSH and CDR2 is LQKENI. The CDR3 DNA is TGTGCCAGCTCACTAATTCCCGGGACCATCACAGATACGCAGTATTTT. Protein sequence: CASSLIPGTITDTQYF. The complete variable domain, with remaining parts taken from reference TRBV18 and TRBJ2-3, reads NAGVMQNPRHLVRRRGQEARLRCSPMKGHSHVYWYRQLPEEGLKFMVYLQKENIIDESGMPKERFSAEFPKEGPSILRIQQVVRGDSAAYFCASSLIPGTITDTQYFGPGTRLTVL.

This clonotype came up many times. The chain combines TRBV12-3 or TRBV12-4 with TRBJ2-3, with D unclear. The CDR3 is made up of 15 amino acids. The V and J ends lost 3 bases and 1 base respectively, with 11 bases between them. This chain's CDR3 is CASSFTSYGTDTQYF. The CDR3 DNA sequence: TGTGCCAGCAGTTTTACCAGCTACGGCACAGATACGCAGTATTTT.

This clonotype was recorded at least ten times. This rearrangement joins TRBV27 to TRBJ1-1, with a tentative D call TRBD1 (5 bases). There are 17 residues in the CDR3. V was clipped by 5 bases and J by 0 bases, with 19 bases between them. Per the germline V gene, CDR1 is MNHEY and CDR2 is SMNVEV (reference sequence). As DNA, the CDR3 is TGTGCCAGCAGTACCAGAGAGGGGAGAATCATGAACACTGAAGCTTTCTTT. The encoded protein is CASSTREGRIMNTEAFF.